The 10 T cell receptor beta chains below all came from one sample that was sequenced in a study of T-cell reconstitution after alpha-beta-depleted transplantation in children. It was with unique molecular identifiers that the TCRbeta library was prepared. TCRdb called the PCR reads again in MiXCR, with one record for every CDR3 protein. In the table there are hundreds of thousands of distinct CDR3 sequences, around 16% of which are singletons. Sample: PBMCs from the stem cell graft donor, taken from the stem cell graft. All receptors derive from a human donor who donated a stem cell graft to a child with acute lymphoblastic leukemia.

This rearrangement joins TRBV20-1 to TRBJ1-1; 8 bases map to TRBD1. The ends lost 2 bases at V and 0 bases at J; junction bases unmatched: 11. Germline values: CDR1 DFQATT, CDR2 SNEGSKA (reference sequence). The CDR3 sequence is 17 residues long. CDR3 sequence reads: CSARPDIDRGLNTEAFF. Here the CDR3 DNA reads TGCAGTGCTAGACCAGACATCGACAGGGGCTTGAACACTGAAGCTTTCTTT.

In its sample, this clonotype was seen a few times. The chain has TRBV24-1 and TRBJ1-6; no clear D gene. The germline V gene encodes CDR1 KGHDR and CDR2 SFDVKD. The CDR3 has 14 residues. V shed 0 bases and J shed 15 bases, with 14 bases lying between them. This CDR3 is CATSDLQSPANLHF. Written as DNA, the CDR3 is TGTGCCACCAGTGATTTGCAATCGCCAGCTAACCTCCACTTT.

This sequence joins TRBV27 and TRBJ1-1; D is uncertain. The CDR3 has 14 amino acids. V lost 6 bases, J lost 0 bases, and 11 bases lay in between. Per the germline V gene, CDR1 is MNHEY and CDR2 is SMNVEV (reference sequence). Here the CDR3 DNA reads TGTGCCAGCAGCCACAGAAGTATGAACACTGAAGCTTTCTTT. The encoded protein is CASSHRSMNTEAFF.

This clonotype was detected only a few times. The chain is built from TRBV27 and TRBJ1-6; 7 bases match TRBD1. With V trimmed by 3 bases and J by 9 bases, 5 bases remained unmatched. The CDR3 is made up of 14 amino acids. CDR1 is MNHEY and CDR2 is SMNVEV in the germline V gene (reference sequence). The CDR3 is CASSFSRGVSPLHF. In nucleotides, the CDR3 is TGTGCCAGCAGTTTTTCCAGGGGGGTTTCACCCCTCCACTTT.

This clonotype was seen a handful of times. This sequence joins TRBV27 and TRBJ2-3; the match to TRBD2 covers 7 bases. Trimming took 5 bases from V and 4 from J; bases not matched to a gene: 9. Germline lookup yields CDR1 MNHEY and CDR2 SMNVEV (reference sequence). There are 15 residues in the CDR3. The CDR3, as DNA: TGTGCCAGCAGTCTGACTAGCTGGAACGCAGATACGCAGTATTTT. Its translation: CASSLTSWNADTQYF.

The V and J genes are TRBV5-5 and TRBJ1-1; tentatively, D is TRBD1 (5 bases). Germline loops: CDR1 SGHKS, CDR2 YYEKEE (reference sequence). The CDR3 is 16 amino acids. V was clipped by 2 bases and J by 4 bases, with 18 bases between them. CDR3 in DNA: TGTGCCAGCAGCTTTGAGACAGTTCACGGCGGCACTGAAGCTTTCTTT. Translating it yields CASSFETVHGGTEAFF.

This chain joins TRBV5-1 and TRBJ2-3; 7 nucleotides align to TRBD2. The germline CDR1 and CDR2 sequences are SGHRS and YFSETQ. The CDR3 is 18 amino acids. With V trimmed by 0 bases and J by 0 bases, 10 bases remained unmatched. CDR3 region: CASSLAYYGGYSTDTQYF. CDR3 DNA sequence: TGCGCCAGCAGCTTGGCTTACTACGGGGGGTATAGCACAGATACGCAGTATTTT.

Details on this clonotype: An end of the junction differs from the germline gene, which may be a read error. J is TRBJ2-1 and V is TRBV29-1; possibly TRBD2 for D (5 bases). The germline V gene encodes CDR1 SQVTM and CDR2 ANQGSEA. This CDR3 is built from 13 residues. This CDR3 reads CSVGTFSNNEQFF. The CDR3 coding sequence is TGCAGCGTTGGGACTTTCTCCAACAATGAGCAGTTCTTC.

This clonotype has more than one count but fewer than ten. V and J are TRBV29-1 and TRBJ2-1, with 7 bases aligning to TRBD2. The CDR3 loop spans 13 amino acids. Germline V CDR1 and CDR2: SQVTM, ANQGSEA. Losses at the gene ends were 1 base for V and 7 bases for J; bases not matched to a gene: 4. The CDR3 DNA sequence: TGCAGCGTTGAAGGCGGGAGTTCAAATGAGCAGTTCTTC. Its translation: CSVEGGSSNEQFF.

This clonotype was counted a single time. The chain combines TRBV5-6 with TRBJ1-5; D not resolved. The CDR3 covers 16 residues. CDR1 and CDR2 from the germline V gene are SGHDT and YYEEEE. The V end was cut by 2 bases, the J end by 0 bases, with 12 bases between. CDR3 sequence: CASSFGPVYSNQPQHF. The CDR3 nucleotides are TGTGCCAGCAGCTTCGGACCTGTCTATAGCAATCAGCCCCAGCATTTT. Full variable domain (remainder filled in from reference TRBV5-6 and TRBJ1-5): DAGVTQSPTHLIKTRGQQVTLRCSPKSGHDTVSWYQQALGQGPQFIFQYYEEEERQRGNFPDRFSGHQFPNYSSELNVNALLLGDSALYLCASSFGPVYSNQPQHFGDGTRLSIL.